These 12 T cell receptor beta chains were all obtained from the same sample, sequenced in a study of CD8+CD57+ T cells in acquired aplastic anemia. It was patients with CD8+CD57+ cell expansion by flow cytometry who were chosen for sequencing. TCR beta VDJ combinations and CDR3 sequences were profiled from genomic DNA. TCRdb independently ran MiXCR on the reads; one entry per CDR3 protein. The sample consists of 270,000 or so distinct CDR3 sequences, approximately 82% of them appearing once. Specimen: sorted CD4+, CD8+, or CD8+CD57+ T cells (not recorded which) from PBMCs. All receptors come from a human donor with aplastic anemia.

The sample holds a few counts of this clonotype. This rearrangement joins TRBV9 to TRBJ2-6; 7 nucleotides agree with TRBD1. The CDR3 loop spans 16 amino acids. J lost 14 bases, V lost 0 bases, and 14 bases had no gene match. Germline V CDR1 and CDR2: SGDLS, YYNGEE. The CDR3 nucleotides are TGTGCCAGCAGCGTAGGGGGACAGAGCACAGATACGCTCCTGACTTTC. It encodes CASSVGGQSTDTLLTF.

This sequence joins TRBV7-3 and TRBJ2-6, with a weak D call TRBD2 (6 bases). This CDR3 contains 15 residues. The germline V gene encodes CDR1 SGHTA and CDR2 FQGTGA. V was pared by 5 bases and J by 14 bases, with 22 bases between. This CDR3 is CASSADGGGAPLLTF. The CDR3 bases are TGTGCCAGCAGCGCTGACGGGGGTGGAGCCCCCCTCCTGACTTTC.

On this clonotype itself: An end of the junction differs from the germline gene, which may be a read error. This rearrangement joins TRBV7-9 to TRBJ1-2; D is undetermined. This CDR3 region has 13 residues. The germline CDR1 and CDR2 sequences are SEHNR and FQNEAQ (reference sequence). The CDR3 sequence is CASSLRVGTSYTF. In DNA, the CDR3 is TGTGCCAGCAGCCTACGAGTGGGAACGAGCTACACGTTC.

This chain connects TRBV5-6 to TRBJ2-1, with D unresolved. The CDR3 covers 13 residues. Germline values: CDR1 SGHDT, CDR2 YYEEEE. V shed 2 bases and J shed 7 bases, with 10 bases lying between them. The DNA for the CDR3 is TGTGCCAGCAGCTTCGTGTCAGGTAATGAGCAGTTCTTC. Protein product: CASSFVSGNEQFF.

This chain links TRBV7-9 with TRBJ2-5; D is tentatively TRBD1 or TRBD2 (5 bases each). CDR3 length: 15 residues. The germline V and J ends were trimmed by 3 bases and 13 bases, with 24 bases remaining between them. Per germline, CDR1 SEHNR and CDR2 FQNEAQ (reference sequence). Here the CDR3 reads CASSFAGSYGANVYF. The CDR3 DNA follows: TGTGCCAGCAGCTTTGCGGGTAGCTACGGGGCCAACGTGTACTTC.

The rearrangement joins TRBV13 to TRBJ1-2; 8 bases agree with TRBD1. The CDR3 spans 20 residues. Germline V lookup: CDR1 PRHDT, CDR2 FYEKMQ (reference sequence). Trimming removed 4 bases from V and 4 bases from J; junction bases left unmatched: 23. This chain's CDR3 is CASSSRDSSLAPTGGYGYTF. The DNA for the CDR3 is TGTGCCAGCAGCTCACGGGACAGCAGCTTGGCCCCAACAGGGGGCTATGGCTACACCTTC.

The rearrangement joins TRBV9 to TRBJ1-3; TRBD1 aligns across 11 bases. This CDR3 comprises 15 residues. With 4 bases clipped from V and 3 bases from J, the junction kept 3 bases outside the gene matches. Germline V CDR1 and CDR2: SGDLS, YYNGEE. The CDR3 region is CASSPGTGGGNTIYF. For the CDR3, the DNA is TGTGCCAGCAGCCCGGGGACAGGGGGTGGAAACACCATATATTTT.

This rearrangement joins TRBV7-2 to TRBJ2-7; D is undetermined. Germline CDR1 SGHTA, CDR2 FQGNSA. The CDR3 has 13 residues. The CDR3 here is CASSLVTGYEEYV. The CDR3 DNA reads TGTGCCAGCAGCCTCGTGACTGGCTACGAGGAGTACGTC.

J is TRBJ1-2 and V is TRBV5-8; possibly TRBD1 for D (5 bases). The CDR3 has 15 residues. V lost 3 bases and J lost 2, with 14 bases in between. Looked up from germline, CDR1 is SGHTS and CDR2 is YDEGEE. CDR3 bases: TGTGCCAGCAGCTGGACTCAGGGCTCAAACTATGGCTACACCTTC. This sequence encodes CASSWTQGSNYGYTF.

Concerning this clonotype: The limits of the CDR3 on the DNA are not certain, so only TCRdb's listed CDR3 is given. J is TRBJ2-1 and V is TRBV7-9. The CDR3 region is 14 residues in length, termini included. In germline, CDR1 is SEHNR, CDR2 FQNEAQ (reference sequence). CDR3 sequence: CASSFASGINEQSF.

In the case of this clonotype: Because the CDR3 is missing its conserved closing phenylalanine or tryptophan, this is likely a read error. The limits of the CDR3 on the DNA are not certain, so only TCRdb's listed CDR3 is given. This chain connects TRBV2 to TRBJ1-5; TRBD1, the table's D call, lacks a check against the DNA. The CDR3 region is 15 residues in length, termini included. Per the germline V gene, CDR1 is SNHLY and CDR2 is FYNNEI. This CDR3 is CASGVGGTDTQYFGP.

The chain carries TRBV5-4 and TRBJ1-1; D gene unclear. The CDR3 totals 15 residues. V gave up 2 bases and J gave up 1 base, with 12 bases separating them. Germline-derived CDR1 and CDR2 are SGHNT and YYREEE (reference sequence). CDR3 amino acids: CASSFASSGNTEAFF. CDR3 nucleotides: TGTGCCAGCAGCTTTGCTAGCTCAGGGAACACTGAAGCTTTCTTT.